Following are 13 T cell receptor beta chains from one sample sequenced in a study of blood T cell repertoires in COVID-19 (TCRdb year 2020). Receptors were amplified or captured by the immunoSEQ multiplex PCR assay. TCRdb carries this immuneACCESS record with in-frame sequences only. Its versions omit some clonotypes, under half of them owing to an unresolved V gene in the studies checked, with the rest unexplained. The table for this sample lists 70,000 to 95,000 clones; 90% to 95% of them were counted only once. Around 4% of the sample rests with the top ten. Sequenced material: peripheral blood. These receptor sequences come from a woman between 50 and 59 years old in a cohort sampled during active COVID-19.

The J gene is TRBJ2-7, the V gene TRBV9, with 9 nucleotides matching TRBD1. The CDR3 has 15 amino acids. With V trimmed by 0 bases and J by 2 bases, 3 bases remained unmatched. Germline assignment: CDR1 SGDLS and CDR2 YYNGEE. The CDR3 DNA is TGTGCCAGCAGCGTAGACACAGGGGGCGCCTACGAGCAGTACTTC. Translation: CASSVDTGGAYEQYF.

This clone was observed once. This chain joins TRBV6-5 and TRBJ2-5; D is undetermined. V lost 5 bases to trimming and J lost 2 bases, with 12 bases between them. The germline gives CDR1 MNHEY, CDR2 SVGAGI. This CDR3 contains 14 residues. The CDR3 DNA sequence: TGTGCCAGCAGTAGTTTGAGGTCGCAAGAGACCCAGTACTTC. It codes for CASSSLRSQETQYF.

V and J are TRBV29-1 and TRBJ1-3, with D perhaps TRBD1 (6 bases). Germline values: CDR1 SQVTM, CDR2 ANQGSEA. V was cut by 2 bases and J by 0 bases, with 20 bases left in between. The CDR3 length is 18 residues. The CDR3 here is CSVEPRGGSTDSGNTIYF. The CDR3 bases are TGCAGCGTTGAACCTCGAGGGGGATCAACAGACTCTGGAAACACCATATATTTT.

The chain joins TRBV6-6 to TRBJ2-6; 7 nucleotides match TRBD1. Per the germline V gene, CDR1 is MNHNY and CDR2 is SVGAGI (reference sequence). The V segment lost 6 bases and the J segment 0 bases; nucleotides outside the gene matches: 2. The CDR3 is 15 amino acids. CDR3 coding DNA: TGTGCCAGCAGGGACAGGAGCTCTGGGGCCAACGTCCTGACTTTC. Protein product: CASRDRSSGANVLTF.

As regards this clone: The junction departs from the called germline gene at one end, perhaps through a read error. J is TRBJ1-2 and V is TRBV15; 10 positions match TRBD1. Germline CDR1 LNHNV, CDR2 YYDKDF (reference sequence). The CDR3 spans 14 residues. This chain's CDR3 is CATSGDRGPFGYTF. CDR3 nucleotides: TGTGCCACCAGCGGAGACAGGGGGCCATTTGGCTACACCTTC.

This chain connects TRBV19 to TRBJ2-7; D is possibly TRBD2 (6 bases). Per germline, CDR1 LNHDA and CDR2 SQIVND (reference sequence). Trimming left V 1 base short and J 1 base short, with 11 bases between. The CDR3 runs to 15 residues. DNA of the CDR3: TGTGCCAGTAGTATAGTACCGGGGGAGTCCTACGAGCAGTACTTC. Amino acids: CASSIVPGESYEQYF.

V is TRBV5-1 and J is TRBJ1-3; D might be TRBD1 (5 bases). The CDR3 has 16 residues. Trimming left V 0 bases short and J 2 bases short, with 12 bases between. Germline-derived CDR1 and CDR2 are SGHRS and YFSETQ. DNA for the CDR3: TGCGCCAGCAGCTTGGGTTCGGGGGGAACTGGAAACACCATATATTTT. It encodes CASSLGSGGTGNTIYF.

The gene calls are TRBV24-1 and TRBJ2-5; a possible D gene is TRBD2 (5 bases). Germline CDR1 KGHDR, CDR2 SFDVKD. The CDR3 runs to 18 residues. The V and J ends lost 2 bases and 5 bases respectively, with 23 bases between them. This chain's CDR3 is CATSDSCLPAEDGETQYF. The CDR3 nucleotides read TGTGCCACCAGTGATTCCTGCCTCCCCGCGGAGGACGGGGAGACCCAGTACTTC.

V is TRBV29-1 and J is TRBJ1-6; no clear D. With 3 bases removed from V and 8 bases from J, the gap between germline ends came to 5 bases. The CDR3 sequence is 11 residues long. Looked up from germline, CDR1 is SQVTM and CDR2 is ANQGSEA. In DNA, the CDR3 is TGCAGCGTTGACGCGGATTCACCCCTCCACTTT. Translation gives CSVDADSPLHF.

The chain carries TRBV27 and TRBJ1-5; 7 nucleotides line up with TRBD1. V shed 8 bases, J shed 4 bases, and the junction held 2 bases outside the gene matches. The CDR3 is 12 residues long. Germline V gene lookup returns CDR1 MNHEY and CDR2 SMNVEV (reference sequence). CDR3 sequence (DNA): TGTGCCAGCGGGACAGAGAATCAGCCCCAGCATTTT. Encoded protein: CASGTENQPQHF.

This chain uses TRBV6-4 with TRBJ1-1; 8 nucleotides match TRBD1. This CDR3 has 15 residues. Germline V gene lookup returns CDR1 MRHNA and CDR2 SNTAGT. Trimming cost V 3 bases and J 0 bases; bases outside gene matches: 3. CDR3 coding DNA: TGTGCCAGCAGTGAACAGGGGGGGATGAACACTGAAGCTTTCTTT. It encodes CASSEQGGMNTEAFF.

This clone came up once. V usage is TRBV30 and J usage is TRBJ2-1; TRBD2 aligns across 7 bases. Germline CDR1 is GTSNPN and CDR2 is SVGIG (reference sequence). V lost 2 bases and J lost 6; bases outside the gene matches: 4. The CDR3 is made up of 13 amino acids. CDR3 nucleotide sequence: TGTGCCTGGAGTCCTGGACTAGGCAATGAGCAGTTCTTC. Protein: CAWSPGLGNEQFF.

The chain recombines TRBV5-6 with TRBJ2-3, with 8 nucleotides matching TRBD2. Per the germline V gene, CDR1 is SGHDT and CDR2 is YYEEEE. With 1 base clipped from V and 5 bases from J, the junction kept 6 bases outside the gene matches. This CDR3 is 15 amino acids long. The DNA for the CDR3 is TGTGCCAGCAGCTTGTTTGGCGCGGGAGGAGATACGCAGTATTTT. This translates into CASSLFGAGGDTQYF.